What follows are 8 T cell receptor beta chains derived from one specimen sequenced in a study of cytomegalovirus exposure and HLA in healthy donors. The PCR contained 60 Vbeta and 13 Jbeta primers. The repertoire was sequenced with immunoSEQ multiplex PCR; TCRdb's copy has only in-frame clones and lacks some. In total, the table holds tens of thousands of clones. The sample comprised PBMCs. These receptor sequences come from a young man in good health and CMV-seropositive.

The gene calls are TRBV2 and TRBJ1-3; D is unresolved. V gave up 3 bases and J gave up 4 bases, with 4 bases separating them. The CDR3 is 12 residues long. Germline V gene lookup returns CDR1 SNHLY and CDR2 FYNNEI. CDR3 sequence (DNA): TGTGCCAGCAGTGAGGGCGGAAACACCATATATTTT. Its protein is CASSEGGNTIYF.

This chain joins TRBV5-1 and TRBJ1-4; D call uncertain. There are 15 residues in the CDR3. V lost 0 bases and J 0 bases, leaving 6 bases between the germline ends. CDR1 and CDR2 (germline): SGHRS, YFSETQ. The CDR3 sequence is CASSLVETTNEKLFF. The CDR3 DNA sequence: TGCGCCAGCAGCTTGGTTGAGACAACTAATGAAAAACTGTTTTTT.

J is TRBJ2-6 and V is TRBV7-9, with TRBD1 identical over 8 bases. Trimming took 6 bases from V and 2 from J; bases not matched to a gene: 12. The germline gives CDR1 SEHNR, CDR2 FQNEAQ (reference sequence). CDR3 length: 18 amino acids. The DNA of the CDR3 is TGTGCCAGCAGGGGGGACAGGTTTCAAATGGCTGGGGCCAACGTCCTGACTTTC. Residues: CASRGDRFQMAGANVLTF.

V and J are TRBV28 and TRBJ1-1; D is undetermined. CDR1 and CDR2 from the germline V gene are MDHEN and SYDVKM. The CDR3 covers 13 residues. The V end was cut by 6 bases, the J end by 0 bases, with 8 bases between. The CDR3 loop is CASSPPVNTEAFF. CDR3 DNA sequence: TGTGCCAGCAGCCCTCCAGTGAACACTGAAGCTTTCTTT.

The genes are TRBV28 and TRBJ1-1; no definite D call. Trimming pared 7 bases from V and 0 bases from J, leaving 21 bases between. CDR1 and CDR2 (germline): MDHEN, SYDVKM. CDR3 length equals 17 residues. CDR3 sequence: CASTLSRVGVMNTEAFF. The CDR3 DNA sequence: TGTGCCAGCACCCTATCTCGGGTAGGAGTCATGAACACTGAAGCTTTCTTT. The variable domain in full, with the rest retrieved from reference TRBV28 and TRBJ1-1, is DVKVTQSSRYLVKRTGEKVFLECVQDMDHENMFWYRQDPGLGLRLIYFSYDVKMKEKGDIPEGYSVSREKKERFSLILESASTNQTSMYLCASTLSRVGVMNTEAFFGQGTRLTVV.

This chain links TRBV5-1 with TRBJ1-5; 7 positions match TRBD1. This CDR3 region has 14 residues. V lost 5 bases and J lost 4; bases outside the gene matches: 6. The germline V gene encodes CDR1 SGHRS and CDR2 YFSETQ. The CDR3 loop reads CASSFGTANQPQHF. The CDR3 region has the DNA TGCGCCAGCAGTTTCGGGACAGCTAATCAGCCCCAGCATTTT.

The chain employs TRBV6-1 and TRBJ2-7; the match to TRBD1 covers 8 bases. Germline V gene sequence: CDR1 MNHNS, CDR2 SASEGT. The CDR3 runs to 15 residues. After removal of 3 bases from V and 5 bases from J, the junction contained 9 bases not matched to a gene. CDR3 sequence reads: CASSETDRGPHEQYF. The CDR3 nucleotides are TGTGCCAGCAGTGAGACAGACAGGGGTCCCCACGAGCAGTACTTC.

The J gene is TRBJ2-7, the V gene TRBV10-3; D possibly corresponds to TRBD2 (7 bases). The V and J ends lost 1 base and 3 bases respectively, with 10 bases between them. Looked up from germline, CDR1 is ENHRY and CDR2 is SYGVKD. The CDR3 length is 14 residues. CDR3 DNA: TGTGCCATCAGTGAGTACAGGGAGGGCTACGAGCAGTACTTC. Residues: CAISEYREGYEQYF.